These 5 T cell receptor beta chains share one sample of origin, sequenced in a study of STAT5B mutations in CD4+ large granular lymphocyte leukemia. The protocol was immunoSEQ multiplex PCR, while the TCRdb copy is restricted to in-frame clones and leaves out a portion. The table includes 25,000 to 30,000 clones, 81% detected once. The sample comprised CD4+ T cells from blood buffy coats. The source of these receptors is a human donor in good health.

The V and J genes are TRBV19 and TRBJ1-2; D possibly corresponds to TRBD1 (6 bases). Per germline, CDR1 LNHDA and CDR2 SQIVND (reference sequence). This CDR3 region has 13 residues. The V end was cut by 6 bases, the J end by 2 bases, with 10 bases between. The CDR3 DNA reads as TGTGCCAGTAGCCGGACAGTCAACTATGGCTACACCTTC. Translated, it gives CASSRTVNYGYTF.

The chain has TRBV5-4 and TRBJ2-5, with D maybe TRBD2 (7 bases). Germline CDR1 is SGHNT and CDR2 is YYREEE (reference sequence). V shed 6 bases and J shed 4 bases, with 13 bases lying between them. The CDR3 is 13 amino acids. The CDR3 region is CASTIGGGETQYF. CDR3 sequence (DNA): TGTGCCAGCACCATAGGGGGGGGAGAGACCCAGTACTTC.

The rearrangement uses TRBV6-5 and TRBJ2-1, with 7 bases fitting TRBD1. V dropped 0 bases and J dropped 4; count of bases not matched to a gene: 3. The germline V gene encodes CDR1 MNHEY and CDR2 SVGAGI. This CDR3 comprises 15 residues. CDR3 residues: CASSYSGTAYNEQFF. In nucleotides, the CDR3 is TGTGCCAGCAGTTACTCTGGGACAGCTTACAATGAGCAGTTCTTC.

V and J are TRBV7-9 and TRBJ1-2, with no clear D. V lost 1 base and J 4 bases, leaving 7 bases between the germline ends. This CDR3 is built from 13 residues. Germline CDR1 is SEHNR and CDR2 is FQNEAQ (reference sequence). The CDR3 bases are TGTGCCAGCAGCTTAGTCGAGCTCTATGGCTACACCTTC. It codes for CASSLVELYGYTF. Drawing the rest from reference TRBV7-9 and TRBJ1-2, the complete variable domain is DTGVSQNPRHKITKRGQNVTFRCDPISEHNRLYWYRQTLGQGPEFLTYFQNEAQLEKSRLLSDRFSAERPKGSFSTLEIQRTEQGDSAMYLCASSLVELYGYTFGSGTRLTVV.

This sequence joins TRBV5-1 and TRBJ1-5; maybe TRBD1 (6 bases). In germline, CDR1 is SGHRS, CDR2 YFSETQ. Deletions cut 0 bases from V and 2 bases from J, with 12 bases between. This CDR3 is built from 16 residues. CDR3 sequence reads: CASSLEPSGGNQPQHF. The CDR3 bases are TGCGCCAGCAGCTTGGAGCCCTCAGGGGGCAATCAGCCCCAGCATTTT.